What follows is one T cell receptor beta chain and its context. The antigen is unknown. The junction does not match germline at one end; this may be a read error. The data stem from a study of vaccination and CD4 T cells after COVID-19. Study observations and caveats: In median terms, SARS-CoV-2-reactive clonotypes went from approximately 21 to 40, a nonsignificant rise.

This CDR3 is built from 14 residues. Germline V lookup: CDR1 LNHDA, CDR2 SQIVND (reference sequence). Described time point: late sampling 161 to 241 days after vaccination in three convalescent patients. Treatment given: roughly 11-day PBMC culture with coronavirus spike peptide pools or control peptides (ViraFEST assay). The study sequenced cultured CD4+ T cell DNA using the Oncomine TCR Beta short-read assay. MiXCR was run by TCRdb on the PCR reads, yielding one entry per CDR3 protein. The data show around 17,000 distinct CDR3 sequences, around 47% seen once. This material consisted of CD4+ T cells from blood, cultured in vitro, taken about 7 months after SARS-CoV-2 vaccination. The chain joins TRBV19 to TRBJ1-1, with D possibly being TRBD1 (5 bases). The sequence came from a human donor who had recovered from COVID-19. The CDR3 region has the DNA TGTGCCAGTAGTATAGGTTTGGGGGGATCTGACGCTTTCTTT. Translating gives CASSIGLGGSDAFF.